This TCR beta chain was identified during a study of molecular identifiers for immune sequencing clone quantification. To note about this clonotype: The germline gene is not matched at one end of the junction; a read error may be the cause.

Using its own MiXCR run on the PCR reads, TCRdb lists one record per CDR3 protein. The sample has 460,000 or so distinct CDR3 sequences; around 25% are singletons. Sorting selected naive CD8 T cells with a CD8+CD4-CCR7+CD45RA+ phenotype. The sequence was obtained from a human donor in good health. Some libraries in this study had Jurkat cell RNA spiked in. The sequenced material came from naive CD8+ T cells from blood, with Jurkat cell RNA spiked in. The subset was: FACS-sorted CD8+CD4-CCR7+CD45RA+ naive T cells.

The CDR3 region has the DNA TGTGTCAGCAGTTACGGCGGTAGCACAGATACGCAGTATTTT. This codes for CVSSYGGSTDTQYF. The chain combines TRBV6-2 or TRBV6-3 with TRBJ2-3; no clear D gene. Germline V gene lookup returns CDR1 MNHEY and CDR2 SVGEGT. The CDR3 contains 14 residues.